One and the same sample provided the 19 T cell receptor beta chains below, sequenced in a study of patients and donors after allogeneic stem cell transplantation (dated by TCRdb to about 2020). Libraries were constructed by RT-PCR. TCRdb shows the sequencer as NextSeq 550. The raw public data were reprocessed by TCRdb itself: fastp quality trimming at Q25, MiXCR clonotype calling, in-frame beta chains only. Rows matching on CDR3 protein sequence are summarized as one entry with the most common DNA and genes. The sample records some 150,000 distinct CDR3 sequences, about a third of which are singletons. 40% to 55% of the sample rests with the top ten. The material sequenced was blood, either unsorted or a sorted T cell fraction (not recorded which). Receptors originate from a human donor who was either an allogeneic HSCT recipient or a stem cell or donor lymphocyte infusion donor (not recorded which). It is not recorded whose cells these are; they may come from a transplant donor.

V usage is TRBV6-5 and J usage is TRBJ1-5; D remains ambiguous. Germline V gene data show CDR1 as MNHEY and CDR2 as SVGAGI. The V and J ends lost 2 bases and 2 bases respectively, with 10 bases between them. This CDR3 region has 15 residues. CDR3 residues: CASSYLGPGNQPQHF. Written as DNA, the CDR3 is TGTGCCAGCAGTTACCTCGGCCCGGGCAATCAGCCCCAGCATTTT.

The sample holds a few counts of this clonotype. V usage is TRBV20-1 and J usage is TRBJ1-6; unclear D gene. Per germline, CDR1 DFQATT and CDR2 SNEGSKA (reference sequence). Trimming removed 0 bases at V and 7 bases at J, with 10 bases between. CDR3 length equals 14 residues. CDR3: CSARESGNNSPLHF. CDR3 DNA: TGCAGTGCTAGAGAATCCGGGAACAATTCACCCCTCCACTTT.

The chain is built from TRBV3-1 and TRBJ1-2, with 10 nucleotides matching TRBD1. CDR1 is LGHDT and CDR2 is YNNKEL in the germline V gene (reference sequence). V dropped 0 bases and J dropped 3; count of bases not matched to a gene: 7. The CDR3 loop spans 17 amino acids. CDR3 coding DNA: TGTGCCAGCAGCCAAGACTTCACCGGGACAGGGGACTATGGCTACACCTTC. This translates into CASSQDFTGTGDYGYTF.

This clonotype has more than one count but fewer than ten. The chain uses TRBV20-1 and TRBJ1-1; 9 bases fit TRBD1. CDR1 and CDR2 from the germline V gene are DFQATT and SNEGSKA (reference sequence). This CDR3 comprises 16 residues. Losses at the gene ends were 0 bases for V and 7 bases for J; bases not matched to a gene: 12. This chain's CDR3 is CSARDPEQGAKGEAFF. The CDR3 nucleotides read TGCAGTGCTAGAGATCCGGAACAGGGGGCTAAGGGTGAAGCTTTCTTT.

A note on this clonotype: Since the CDR3 does not end with the conserved phenylalanine or tryptophan, this likely comes from a read error. The rearrangement joins TRBV3-1 to TRBJ1-6, with 9 bases matching TRBD1. Germline loops: CDR1 LGHDT, CDR2 YNNKEL (reference sequence). With V trimmed by 8 bases and J by 4 bases, 3 bases remained unmatched. This CDR3 has 14 amino acids. The CDR3 DNA is TGTGCCAGCGCCGGGACAGGGTATAATTCACCCCTCCACCTT. Translated: CASAGTGYNSPLHL.

The chain combines TRBV12-5 with TRBJ2-7; the D is unclear. CDR1 is LGHNT, CDR2 FRNRAP, per germline. The CDR3 sequence is 16 residues long. The ends were cut back, 6 bases at V and 4 bases at J, with 22 bases in the middle. In DNA, the CDR3 is TGTGCTAGTGGGTCTTACGTGCTTTGGGGAAGTTACGAGCAGTACTTC. Its protein product is CASGSYVLWGSYEQYF. Full variable domain (missing parts from reference TRBV12-5 and TRBJ2-7): DARVTQTPRHKVTEMGQEVTMRCQPILGHNTVFWYRQTMMQGLELLAYFRNRAPLDDSGMPKDRFSAEMPDATLATLKIQPSEPRDSAVYFCASGSYVLWGSYEQYFGPGTRLTVT.

The V call is TRBV9, the J call TRBJ2-1, with 8 bases that match TRBD2. The length of the CDR3 is 15 residues. The V segment lost 7 bases and the J segment 2 bases; nucleotides outside the gene matches: 8. The germline CDR1 and CDR2 sequences are SGDLS and YYNGEE. CDR3 DNA: TGTGCCAGCTCTTCCCGGGGGGGCCCCTACAATGAGCAGTTCTTC. This gives the protein CASSSRGGPYNEQFF.

This clonotype was seen only a few times. The chain couples TRBV27 to TRBJ1-3; D ambiguous. The CDR3 sequence is 15 residues long. The ends were cut back, 0 bases at V and 1 base at J, with 7 bases in the middle. The germline CDR1 and CDR2 sequences are MNHEY and SMNVEV (reference sequence). CDR3 sequence reads: CASSLSAGSGNTIYF. The CDR3 nucleotides read TGTGCCAGCAGTTTATCTGCCGGGTCTGGAAACACCATATATTTT.

This chain links TRBV4-1 with TRBJ2-3; D is undetermined. The ends were cut back, 0 bases at V and 6 bases at J, with 10 bases in the middle. The CDR3 spans 14 residues. Germline CDR1 and CDR2: MGHRA and YSYEKL. CDR3 in amino acids: CASSQDRSPDTQYF. CDR3 nucleotides: TGCGCCAGCAGCCAAGATCGGTCCCCCGATACGCAGTATTTT.

The chain joins TRBV12-3 or TRBV12-4 to TRBJ2-4; D uncertain. The CDR3 contains 12 residues. Trimming removed 4 bases at V and 4 bases at J, with 5 bases between. CDR3 loop: CASSYGKNIQYF. CDR3 DNA sequence: TGTGCCAGCAGTTACGGAAAAAACATTCAGTACTTC.

This chain connects TRBV29-1 to TRBJ1-4, with 7 bases that match TRBD1. The CDR3 is 14 amino acids. CDR1 is SQVTM, CDR2 ANQGSEA, per germline. J was trimmed by 7 bases and V by 3 bases; bases with no gene match: 8. The chain's CDR3 is CSVDQRQGGEKLFF. The CDR3 nucleotides are TGCAGCGTTGATCAGCGACAGGGAGGTGAAAAACTGTTTTTT.

The V call is TRBV7-2, the J call TRBJ1-2, with D hard to call. The germline gives CDR1 SGHTA, CDR2 FQGNSA. The V gene lost 10 bases and the J gene lost 2 bases, with 17 bases spanning the gap. The CDR3 is 14 residues long. CDR3 loop: CATVTTGSNYGYTF. DNA of the CDR3: TGTGCCACCGTAACGACGGGATCAAACTATGGCTACACCTTC.

This clonotype has more than one count but fewer than ten. The chain carries TRBV29-1 and TRBJ1-2; 10 nucleotides line up with TRBD1. Germline CDR1 and CDR2: SQVTM and ANQGSEA. This CDR3 has 12 residues. J lost 7 bases, V lost 6 bases, and 5 bases had no gene match. CDR3 sequence: CSVGQGLSGYTF. CDR3 in DNA: TGCAGCGTGGGACAGGGGTTAAGTGGCTACACCTTC.

This clonotype showed up just a few times. The chain uses TRBV29-1 and TRBJ1-1; 9 bases align to TRBD1. The V and J ends lost 7 bases and 6 bases, in that order; junction bases with no gene match: 6. The germline CDR1 and CDR2 sequences are SQVTM and ANQGSEA. This CDR3 contains 12 residues. CDR3 in amino acids: CSGGQGKAEAFF. The CDR3 DNA is TGCAGCGGAGGACAGGGGAAGGCTGAAGCTTTCTTT.

The rearrangement links TRBV7-9 to TRBJ1-3; the D gene is possibly TRBD1 (5 bases). Per germline, CDR1 SEHNR and CDR2 FQNEAQ (reference sequence). The CDR3 length is 13 residues. CDR3 DNA sequence: TGTGTCGCGAAAGGGGTCTCTGGAAACACCATATATTTT. Translation: CVAKGVSGNTIYF.

This clonotype was counted a few times. The chain joins TRBV6-6 to TRBJ1-4; 7 positions agree with TRBD1. Losses at the gene ends were 2 bases for V and 5 bases for J; bases not matched to a gene: 5. The CDR3 is made up of 15 amino acids. In germline, CDR1 is MNHNY, CDR2 SVGAGI (reference sequence). The CDR3 reads CASSYGGTANEKLFF. Here the CDR3 DNA reads TGTGCCAGCAGTTACGGCGGGACAGCAAATGAAAAACTGTTTTTT.

The chain is built from TRBV12-3 or TRBV12-4 and TRBJ2-5; possible D gene TRBD2, 6 bases. V was pared by 3 bases and J by 8 bases, with 13 bases between. This CDR3 is 13 amino acids long. This chain's CDR3 is CASSFEPGATQYF. The CDR3 region has the DNA TGTGCCAGCAGTTTTGAGCCGGGAGCTACCCAGTACTTC.

This clonotype was recorded once. The chain recombines TRBV19 with TRBJ2-3; D may be TRBD1 (5 bases). The CDR3 extends over 14 amino acids. The germline gives CDR1 LNHDA, CDR2 SQIVND (reference sequence). With 3 bases removed from V and 1 base from J, the gap between germline ends came to 8 bases. The CDR3 DNA reads as TGTGCCAGTAGTATGGCCAGGGGCACAGATACGCAGTATTTT. It codes for CASSMARGTDTQYF.

J is TRBJ1-6 and V is TRBV12-3 or TRBV12-4; tentatively, D is TRBD1 (6 bases). The CDR3 loop spans 14 amino acids. V was trimmed by 5 bases and J by 3 bases, leaving 8 bases between them. CDR3 loop: CASSTGHYNSPLHF. The CDR3 bases are TGTGCCAGCAGTACGGGACACTATAATTCACCCCTCCACTTT.